This T cell receptor (beta chain) was observed in a study of OX40 agonist ivuxolimab in advanced cancers. Study summary: Patients with hepatocellular carcinoma, melanoma, renal cell or head and neck cancer made up the dose-escalation patients. Partial responses were achieved by three patients, one with hepatocellular carcinoma and two with cutaneous melanoma. Study findings and constraints: Averaged across samples, CD8+ T cells carried more expanded clones than CD4+ did. Expansion of clones was among the lowest in partial responders at 0.1-3.0 mg/kg.

A word on this clone: Its antigen is undetermined.

Germline CDR1 reads MDHEN; CDR2 reads SYDVKM. The CDR3 contains 15 residues. The J segment lost 1 base and the V segment lost 5 bases, leaving 2 bases of the junction unmatched. Here immunoSEQ multiplex PCR was the method, and the copy in TCRdb shows in-frame clones only, minus some. The sample consists of approximately 72,000 clones, about 86% of them appearing once. Sequencing was performed on CD4+ or CD8+ T cells sorted from blood, taken in a trial of the OX40 agonist ivuxolimab. The receptor was derived from an adult with an advanced solid tumor such as melanoma, head and neck, liver or kidney cancer. The chain carries TRBV28 and TRBJ2-1, with 10 bases lining up with TRBD2. CDR3 loop: CASSTSGVSYNEQFF. CDR3 in DNA: TGTGCCAGCAGTACTAGCGGGGTGTCCTACAATGAGCAGTTCTTC. Full variable domain (rest looked up from reference TRBV28 and TRBJ2-1): DVKVTQSSRYLVKRTGEKVFLECVQDMDHENMFWYRQDPGLGLRLIYFSYDVKMKEKGDIPEGYSVSREKKERFSLILESASTNQTSMYLCASSTSGVSYNEQFFGPGTRLTVL.